This TCR beta chain originates from a study of T cell responses to AZD1222 COVID-19 vaccine. Study at large: Both about-4-week and about-12-week second-dose recipients were combined. Study-wide results and caveats: Vaccine-associated CD4 TCRs ranged over spike, dominating at 160-218 and 743-854. Epitopes outside B.1.351 and B.1.1.7 mutated regions reportedly drew nearly half of spike TCRs. Females outnumbered males among donors, who were mostly white British; clonal diversity was possibly underestimated.

The table came from immunoSEQ multiplex PCR; TCRdb's copy has only in-frame clones and leaves some out. The repertoire consists of 150,000 to 200,000 clones, with 80% to 90% occurring once and the leading ten covering 5% to 7%. Trimming cost V 7 bases and J 4 bases; bases outside gene matches: 7. This CDR3 is built from 14 residues. The V gene's germline CDR1 is MDHEN and CDR2 SYDVKM. Points on this clone: Antigen specificity is unknown.

V and J are TRBV28 and TRBJ1-2, with 9 bases that match TRBD1. The sequencing here drew on peripheral blood, taken on day 0 of AZD1222 vaccination. The TCR originated in an adult in good health. CDR3 in DNA: TGTGCCAGCACCCCGGACAGGGGTTTCTATGGCTACACCTTC. Its translation: CASTPDRGFYGYTF.